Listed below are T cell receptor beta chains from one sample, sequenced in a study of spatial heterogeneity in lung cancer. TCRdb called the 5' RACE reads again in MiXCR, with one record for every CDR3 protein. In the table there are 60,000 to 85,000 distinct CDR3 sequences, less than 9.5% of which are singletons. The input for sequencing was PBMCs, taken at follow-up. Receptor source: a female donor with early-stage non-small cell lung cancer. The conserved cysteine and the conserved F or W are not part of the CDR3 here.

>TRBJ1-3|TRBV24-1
ATSDSTGTGGLNTIY
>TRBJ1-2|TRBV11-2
ASSFPGRLNYGYT
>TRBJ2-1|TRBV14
ASSRGTNSEQF
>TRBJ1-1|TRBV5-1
ASSLGVMNTEAF
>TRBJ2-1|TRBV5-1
ASRDQGMAYNEQF
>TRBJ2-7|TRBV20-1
SARVAGVYEQY
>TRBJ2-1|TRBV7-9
ASSLEREGYNEQF
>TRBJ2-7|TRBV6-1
ASSGSFDYEQY
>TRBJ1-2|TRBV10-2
ASGSGANYGYT
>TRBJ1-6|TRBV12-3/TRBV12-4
ASSWGENSPLH
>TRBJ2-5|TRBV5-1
ASSPGLAGVIGETQY
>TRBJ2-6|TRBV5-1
ASSLAPGTGSGANVLT
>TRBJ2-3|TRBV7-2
ASSLRSSLTDTQY
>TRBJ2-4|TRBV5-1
ASSQALAIAKNIQY
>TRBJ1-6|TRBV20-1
SARAALGSPLH
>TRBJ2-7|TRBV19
ASSPGGWSSDQY
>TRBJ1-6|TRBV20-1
SARDGRDTDNSPLH
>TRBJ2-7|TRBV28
ASRVRDTPWEQY